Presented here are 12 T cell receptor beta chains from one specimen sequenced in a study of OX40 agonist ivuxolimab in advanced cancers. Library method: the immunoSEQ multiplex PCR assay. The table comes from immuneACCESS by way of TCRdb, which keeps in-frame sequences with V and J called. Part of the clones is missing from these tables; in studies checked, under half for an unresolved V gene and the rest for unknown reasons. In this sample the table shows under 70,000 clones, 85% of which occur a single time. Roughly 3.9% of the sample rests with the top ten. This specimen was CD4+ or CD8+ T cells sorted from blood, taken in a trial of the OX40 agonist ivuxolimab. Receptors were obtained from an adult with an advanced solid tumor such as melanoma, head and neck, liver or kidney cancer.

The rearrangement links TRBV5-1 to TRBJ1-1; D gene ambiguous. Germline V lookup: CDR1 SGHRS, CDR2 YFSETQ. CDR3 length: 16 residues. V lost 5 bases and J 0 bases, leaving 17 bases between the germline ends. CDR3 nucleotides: TGCGCCAGCAGTCGAGGCCCGGACGGATTGAACACTGAAGCTTTCTTT. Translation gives CASSRGPDGLNTEAFF.

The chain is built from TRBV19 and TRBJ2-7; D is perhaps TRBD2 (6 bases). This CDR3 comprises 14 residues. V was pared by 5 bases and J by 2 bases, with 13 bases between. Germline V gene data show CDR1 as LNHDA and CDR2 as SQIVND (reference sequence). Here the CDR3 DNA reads TGTGCCAGTAGTGTGGGAGGCTCTCCCTACGAGCAGTACTTC. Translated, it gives CASSVGGSPYEQYF.

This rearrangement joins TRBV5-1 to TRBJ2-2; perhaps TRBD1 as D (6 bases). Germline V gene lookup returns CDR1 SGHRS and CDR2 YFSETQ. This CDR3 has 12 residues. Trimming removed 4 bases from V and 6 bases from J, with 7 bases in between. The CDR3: CASSQGSGELFF. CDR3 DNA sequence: TGCGCCAGCAGCCAGGGGTCCGGGGAGCTGTTTTTT.

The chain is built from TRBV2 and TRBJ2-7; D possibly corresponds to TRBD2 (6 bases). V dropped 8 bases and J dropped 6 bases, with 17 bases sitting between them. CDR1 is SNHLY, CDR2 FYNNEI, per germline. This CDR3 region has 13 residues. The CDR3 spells CASAGSERGEQYF. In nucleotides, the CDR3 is TGTGCCAGCGCGGGGTCTGAACGTGGCGAGCAGTACTTC.

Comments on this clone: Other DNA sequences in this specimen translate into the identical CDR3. Written as DNA, the CDR3 is TGTGCCACCAGCCGGGACAGGATCTACGAGCAGTACTTC. It translates to CATSRDRIYEQYF. The genes are TRBV15 and TRBJ2-7, with TRBD1 matching 8 bases. CDR3 length: 13 residues. With 5 bases clipped from V and 3 bases from J, the junction kept 3 bases outside the gene matches. Germline-derived CDR1 and CDR2 are LNHNV and YYDKDF (reference sequence).

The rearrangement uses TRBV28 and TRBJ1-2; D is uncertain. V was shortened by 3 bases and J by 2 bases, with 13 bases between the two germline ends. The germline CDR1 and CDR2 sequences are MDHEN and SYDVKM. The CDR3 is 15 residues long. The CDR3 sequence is CASSFPSAVNYGYTF. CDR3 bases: TGTGCCAGCAGTTTCCCCTCTGCGGTCAACTATGGCTACACCTTC.

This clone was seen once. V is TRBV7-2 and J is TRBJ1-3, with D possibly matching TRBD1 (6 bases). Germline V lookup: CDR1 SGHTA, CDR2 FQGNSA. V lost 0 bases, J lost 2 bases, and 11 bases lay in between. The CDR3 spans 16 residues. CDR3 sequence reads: CASSLASAGAGNTIYF. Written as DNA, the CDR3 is TGTGCCAGCAGCTTAGCTTCCGCAGGGGCTGGAAACACCATATATTTT.

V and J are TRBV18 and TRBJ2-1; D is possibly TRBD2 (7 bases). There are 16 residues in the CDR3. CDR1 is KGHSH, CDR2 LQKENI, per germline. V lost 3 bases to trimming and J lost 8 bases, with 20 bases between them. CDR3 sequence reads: CASSPVERTGGDEQFF. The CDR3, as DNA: TGTGCCAGCTCACCGGTAGAGAGAACGGGGGGCGATGAGCAGTTCTTC.

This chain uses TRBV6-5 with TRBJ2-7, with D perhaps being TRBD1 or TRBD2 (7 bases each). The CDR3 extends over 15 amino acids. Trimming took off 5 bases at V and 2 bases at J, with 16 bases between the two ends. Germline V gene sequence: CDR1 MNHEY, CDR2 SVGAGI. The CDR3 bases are TGTGCCAGCAGTCCAGGGGGGGCCCGCCCCTACGAGCAGTACTTC. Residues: CASSPGGARPYEQYF.

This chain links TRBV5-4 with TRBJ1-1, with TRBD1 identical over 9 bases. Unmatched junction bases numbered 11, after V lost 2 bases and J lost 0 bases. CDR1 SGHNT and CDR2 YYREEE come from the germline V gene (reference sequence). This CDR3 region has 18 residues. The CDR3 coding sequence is TGTGCCAGCAGCTTTCCCGGGACAGGGAGTGTCATGAACACTGAAGCTTTCTTT. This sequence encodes CASSFPGTGSVMNTEAFF.

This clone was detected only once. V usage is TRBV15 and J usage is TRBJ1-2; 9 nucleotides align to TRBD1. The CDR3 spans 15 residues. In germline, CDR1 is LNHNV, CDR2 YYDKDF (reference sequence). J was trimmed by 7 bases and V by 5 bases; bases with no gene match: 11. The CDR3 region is CATSGGTGPFGGYTF. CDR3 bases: TGTGCCACCAGCGGCGGGACAGGGCCCTTTGGTGGCTACACCTTC.

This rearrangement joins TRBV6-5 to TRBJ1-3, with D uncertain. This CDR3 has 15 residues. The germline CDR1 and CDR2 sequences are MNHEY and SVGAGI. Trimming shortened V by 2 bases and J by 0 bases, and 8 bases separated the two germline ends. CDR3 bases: TGTGCCAGCAGTTACAATCCGAGCTCTGGAAACACCATATATTTT. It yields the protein CASSYNPSSGNTIYF.